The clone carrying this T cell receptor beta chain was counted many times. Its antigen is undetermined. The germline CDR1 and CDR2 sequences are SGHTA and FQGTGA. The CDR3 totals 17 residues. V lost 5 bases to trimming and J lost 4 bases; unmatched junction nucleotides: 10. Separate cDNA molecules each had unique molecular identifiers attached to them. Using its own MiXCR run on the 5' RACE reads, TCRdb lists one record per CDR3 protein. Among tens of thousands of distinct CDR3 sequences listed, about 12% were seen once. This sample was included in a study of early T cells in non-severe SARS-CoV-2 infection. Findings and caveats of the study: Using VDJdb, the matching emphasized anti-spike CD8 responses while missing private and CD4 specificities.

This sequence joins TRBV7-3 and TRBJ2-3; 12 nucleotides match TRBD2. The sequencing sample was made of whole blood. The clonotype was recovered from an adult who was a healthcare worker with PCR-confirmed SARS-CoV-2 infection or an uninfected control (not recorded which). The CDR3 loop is CASSPMGLAGGADTQYF. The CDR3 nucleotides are TGTGCCAGCAGCCCTATGGGGCTAGCGGGAGGGGCAGATACGCAGTATTTT. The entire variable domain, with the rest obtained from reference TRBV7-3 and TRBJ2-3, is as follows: GAGVSQTPSNKVTEKGKYVELRCDPISGHTALYWYRQSLGQGPEFLIYFQGTGAADDSGLPNDRFFAVRPEGSVSTLKIQRTERGDSAVYLCASSPMGLAGGADTQYFGPGTRLTVL.